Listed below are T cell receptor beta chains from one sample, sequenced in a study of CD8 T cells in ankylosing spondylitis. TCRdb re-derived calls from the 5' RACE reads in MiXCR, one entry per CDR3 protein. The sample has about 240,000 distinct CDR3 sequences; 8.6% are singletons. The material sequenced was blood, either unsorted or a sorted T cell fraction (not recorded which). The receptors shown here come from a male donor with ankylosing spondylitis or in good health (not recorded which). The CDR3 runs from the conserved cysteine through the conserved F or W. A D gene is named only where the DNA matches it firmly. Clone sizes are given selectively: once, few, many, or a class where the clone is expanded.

cdr3_aa: CASTPDRSSYEQYF
cdr3_nt: TGTGCCAGCACCCCAGACCGGAGCTCCTACGAGCAGTACTTC
clone_size: many
v_call: TRBV12-3/TRBV12-4
j_call: TRBJ2-7
d_call: -

cdr3_aa: CASSLSAGGIYGYTF
cdr3_nt: TGTGCCAGCAGTTTATCGGCAGGGGGGATCTATGGCTACACCTTC
clone_size: many
v_call: TRBV12-3/TRBV12-4
j_call: TRBJ1-2
d_call: TRBD1

cdr3_aa: CASSPGQILYGYTF
cdr3_nt: TGCGCCAGCAGCCCCGGACAGATACTCTATGGCTACACCTTC
clone_size: many
v_call: TRBV5-1
j_call: TRBJ1-2
d_call: -

cdr3_aa: CASSQGSGVRAFF
cdr3_nt: TGCGCCAGCAGCCAAGGGTCCGGGGTGCGGGCTTTCTTT
clone_size: many
v_call: TRBV4-1
j_call: TRBJ1-1
d_call: -

cdr3_aa: CASSYRISYEQYF
cdr3_nt: TGTGCCAGCAGTTACAGGATCTCCTACGAGCAGTACTTC
clone_size: many
v_call: TRBV6-2/TRBV6-3
j_call: TRBJ2-7
d_call: -

cdr3_aa: CAISTGIGTGELFF
cdr3_nt: TGTGCCATCTCCACAGGGATCGGGACCGGGGAGCTGTTTTTT
clone_size: many
v_call: TRBV24-1
j_call: TRBJ2-2
d_call: -

cdr3_aa: CASSISRQGKEPQHF
cdr3_nt: TGTGCCAGTAGTATAAGCCGTCAGGGGAAGGAGCCCCAGCATTTT
clone_size: -
v_call: TRBV19
j_call: TRBJ1-5
d_call: -

cdr3_aa: CASSSTANTEAFF
cdr3_nt: TGTGCCAGCAGCTCGACGGCGAACACTGAAGCTTTCTTT
clone_size: many
v_call: TRBV5-5
j_call: TRBJ1-1
d_call: -

cdr3_aa: CASTPGTGSNQPQHF
cdr3_nt: TGTGCCAGCACCCCCGGGACAGGGAGCAATCAGCCCCAGCATTTT
clone_size: many
v_call: TRBV6-1
j_call: TRBJ1-5
d_call: TRBD1

cdr3_aa: CAWSEGSGQEKLFF
cdr3_nt: TGTGCCTGGAGTGAGGGTTCCGGGCAAGAAAAACTGTTTTTT
clone_size: many
v_call: TRBV30
j_call: TRBJ1-4
d_call: -

cdr3_aa: CASSPAGVESPLHF
cdr3_nt: TGTGCCAGCTCACCAGCCGGGGTGGAATCACCCCTCCACTTT
clone_size: few
v_call: TRBV18
j_call: TRBJ1-6
d_call: -

cdr3_aa: CSANKNTEAFF
cdr3_nt: TGCAGTGCTAACAAGAACACTGAAGCTTTCTTT
clone_size: many
v_call: TRBV20-1
j_call: TRBJ1-1
d_call: -

cdr3_aa: CASSFGTGTETQYF
cdr3_nt: TGCGCCAGCAGCTTTGGGACTGGGACAGAGACCCAGTACTTC
clone_size: many
v_call: TRBV5-1
j_call: TRBJ2-5
d_call: -